These 3 T cell receptor beta chains came from one sample sequenced in a study of CD8+ T cells in alopecia areata. Treatment meaning: oral pan-JAK inhibitor, 5-10 mg twice daily. Sequencing relied on a cDNA template that was reverse transcribed from extracted RNA. Clones were read by immunoSEQ multiplex PCR, and TCRdb kept only the in-frame ones, dropping some. This sample carries hundreds of thousands of clones, 60% of them seen once, and the ten largest clones take about 0.9%. Material: CD4+ T cells sorted from blood, obtained at roughly week 53, from a patient treated with tofacitinib. Every receptor here comes from a human donor with alopecia areata.

The V call is TRBV30, the J call TRBJ1-6, with D perhaps matching TRBD1 (5 bases). The V gene lost 0 bases and the J gene lost 6 bases, with 12 bases spanning the gap. This CDR3 is 15 amino acids long. The germline gives CDR1 GTSNPN, CDR2 SVGIG (reference sequence). The CDR3 DNA follows: TGTGCCTGGAGTGTAGACAGACTTTTTAATTCACCCCTCCACTTT. Residues: CAWSVDRLFNSPLHF.

This chain joins TRBV7-2 and TRBJ1-6, with 8 nucleotides matching TRBD1. The V and J ends lost 7 bases and 9 bases, in that order; junction bases with no gene match: 8. The germline gives CDR1 SGHTA, CDR2 FQGNSA. This CDR3 has 14 amino acids. The CDR3 nucleotides are TGTGCCAGCACCCCAAGGACAGGGAGTTCACCCCTCCACTTT. Its protein product is CASTPRTGSSPLHF. The full variable domain, in which reference TRBV7-2 and TRBJ1-6 provide the parts outside the CDR3, is GAGVSQSPSNKVTEKGKDVELRCDPISGHTALYWYRQSLGQGLEFLIYFQGNSAPDKSGLPSDRFSAERTGGSVSTLTIQRTQQEDSAVYLCASTPRTGSSPLHFGNGTRLTVT.

This rearrangement joins TRBV6-6 to TRBJ2-2; TRBD1 might be the D (5 bases). V gave up 6 bases and J gave up 8 bases, with 10 bases separating them. The CDR3 contains 12 residues. The germline gives CDR1 MNHNY, CDR2 SVGAGI (reference sequence). This CDR3 is CASRRREGELFF. The DNA of the CDR3 is TGTGCCAGCAGACGCAGGGAAGGGGAGCTGTTTTTT.